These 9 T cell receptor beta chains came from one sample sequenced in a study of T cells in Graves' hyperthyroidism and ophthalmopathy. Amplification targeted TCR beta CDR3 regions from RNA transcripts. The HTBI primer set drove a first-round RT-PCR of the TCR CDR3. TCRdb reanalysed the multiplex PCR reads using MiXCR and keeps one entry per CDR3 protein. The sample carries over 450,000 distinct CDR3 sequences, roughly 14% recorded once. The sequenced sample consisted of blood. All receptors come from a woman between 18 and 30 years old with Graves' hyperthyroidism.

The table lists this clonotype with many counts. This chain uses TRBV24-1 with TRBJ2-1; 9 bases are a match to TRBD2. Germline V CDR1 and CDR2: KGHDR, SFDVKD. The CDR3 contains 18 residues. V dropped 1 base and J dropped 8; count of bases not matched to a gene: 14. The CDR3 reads CATSDLGRREGLVDEQFF. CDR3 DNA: TGTGCCACCAGTGATTTAGGCCGGCGGGAGGGGTTGGTGGATGAGCAGTTCTTC.

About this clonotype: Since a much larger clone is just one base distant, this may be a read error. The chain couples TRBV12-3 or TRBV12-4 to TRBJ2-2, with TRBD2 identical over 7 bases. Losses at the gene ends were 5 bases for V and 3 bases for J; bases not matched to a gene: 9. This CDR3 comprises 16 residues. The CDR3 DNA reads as TGTGCCAGCAGTCGCAAAGCGGGACGGGACACCGGGGAGCTGTTTTTT. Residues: CASSRKAGRDTGELFF.

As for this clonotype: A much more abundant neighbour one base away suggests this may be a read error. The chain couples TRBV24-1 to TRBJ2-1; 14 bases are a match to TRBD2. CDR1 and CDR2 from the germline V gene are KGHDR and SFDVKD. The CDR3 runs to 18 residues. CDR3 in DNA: TGTGCCACCAGTGACGGGACTAGCGGGAGAGGGGCCTACATTGAGCAGTTCTTC. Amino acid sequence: CATSDGTSGRGAYIEQFF.

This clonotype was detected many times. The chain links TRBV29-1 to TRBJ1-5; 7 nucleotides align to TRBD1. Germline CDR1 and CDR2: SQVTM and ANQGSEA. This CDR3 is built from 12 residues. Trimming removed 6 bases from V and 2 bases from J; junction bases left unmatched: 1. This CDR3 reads CSVGQGNQPQHF. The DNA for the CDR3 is TGCAGCGTCGGACAGGGCAATCAGCCCCAGCATTTT.

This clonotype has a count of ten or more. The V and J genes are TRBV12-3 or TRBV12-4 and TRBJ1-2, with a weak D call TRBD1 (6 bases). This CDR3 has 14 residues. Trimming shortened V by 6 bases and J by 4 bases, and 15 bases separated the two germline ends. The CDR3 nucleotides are TGTGCCAGCAGCTACAGGGTAAAAGGCTATGGCTACACCTTC. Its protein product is CASSYRVKGYGYTF.

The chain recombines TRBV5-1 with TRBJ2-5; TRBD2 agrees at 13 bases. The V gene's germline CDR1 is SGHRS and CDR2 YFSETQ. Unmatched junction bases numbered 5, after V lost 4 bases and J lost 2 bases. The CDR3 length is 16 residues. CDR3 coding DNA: TGCGCCAGCAGCGCCGGGACTAGCGGGGCGCAAGAGACCCAGTACTTC. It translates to CASSAGTSGAQETQYF.

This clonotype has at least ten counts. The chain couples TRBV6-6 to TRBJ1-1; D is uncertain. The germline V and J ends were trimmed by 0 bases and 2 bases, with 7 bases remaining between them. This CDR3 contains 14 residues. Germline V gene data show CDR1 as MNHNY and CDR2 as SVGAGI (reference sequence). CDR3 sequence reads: CASSYSTINTEAFF. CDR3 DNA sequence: TGTGCCAGCAGTTACTCGACGATTAACACTGAAGCTTTCTTT.

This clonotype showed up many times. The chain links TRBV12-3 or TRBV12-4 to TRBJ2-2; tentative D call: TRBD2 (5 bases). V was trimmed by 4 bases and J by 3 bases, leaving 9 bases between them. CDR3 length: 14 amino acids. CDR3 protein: CASSSQRHTGELFF. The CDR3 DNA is TGTGCCAGCAGTTCCCAGCGGCACACCGGGGAGCTGTTTTTT.

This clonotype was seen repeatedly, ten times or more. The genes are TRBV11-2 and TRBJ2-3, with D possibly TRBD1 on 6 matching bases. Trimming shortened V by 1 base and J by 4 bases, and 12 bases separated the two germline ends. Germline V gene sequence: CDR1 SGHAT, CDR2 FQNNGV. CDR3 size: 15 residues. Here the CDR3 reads CASSLAWWGPDTQYF. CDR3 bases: TGTGCCAGCAGCTTAGCCTGGTGGGGGCCAGATACGCAGTATTTT. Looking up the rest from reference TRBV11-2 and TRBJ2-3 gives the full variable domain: EAGVAQSPRYKIIEKRQSVAFWCNPISGHATLYWYQQILGQGPKLLIQFQNNGVVDDSQLPKDRFSAERLKGVDSTLKIQPAKLEDSAVYLCASSLAWWGPDTQYFGPGTRLTVL.